These T cell receptor beta chains were read from a single sample in a study of cytomegalovirus exposure and HLA in healthy donors. Measured with immunoSEQ multiplex PCR; TCRdb has only the in-frame clones, and not every one. This sample has around 210,000 clones, with 65% to 80% found just once. The source material was PBMCs. The source of these receptors is a man aged 50-60 years in good health and CMV-seronegative. Each CDR3 is given with its conserved first and last residue. The D gene is left open where the match is weak. Some rows have no size entry. The others give once, few or many, or a class for an expanded clone.

CDR3nt: TGTGCCAGCATCCGGGACAGGGGGTTTAAGGCTGGAAACACCATATATTTT
CDR3aa: CASIRDRGFKAGNTIYF
j_gene: TRBJ1-3
v_gene: TRBV11-2
abundance: -
d_gene: TRBD1

CDR3nt: TGTGCCAGCAGTTACCCCCTGAGAGAGGGAGAGACCCAGTACTTC
CDR3aa: CASSYPLREGETQYF
j_gene: TRBJ2-5
v_gene: TRBV6-5
abundance: -
d_gene: -

CDR3nt: TGCGCCAGCAGCCTGGACAGCCCTCGGGATACGCAGTATTTT
CDR3aa: CASSLDSPRDTQYF
j_gene: TRBJ2-3
v_gene: TRBV5-1
abundance: -
d_gene: -

CDR3nt: TGCGCCAGCAGCCCCACGGGACAGGGGGCCCACGAGCAGTACTTC
CDR3aa: CASSPTGQGAHEQYF
j_gene: TRBJ2-7
v_gene: TRBV5-1
abundance: -
d_gene: TRBD1

CDR3nt: TGTGCCAGCAGGCAGGGGAATCAGCCCCAGCATTTT
CDR3aa: CASRQGNQPQHF
j_gene: TRBJ1-5
v_gene: TRBV28
abundance: -
d_gene: -

CDR3nt: TGTGCCAGCAGCCCCACCGGGGGACAGGCCCACATTCAGTACTTC
CDR3aa: CASSPTGGQAHIQYF
j_gene: TRBJ2-4
v_gene: TRBV7-3
abundance: -
d_gene: TRBD1

CDR3nt: TGTGCCAGCAACACGGGACTAGCGGTCTACGAGCAGTACTTC
CDR3aa: CASNTGLAVYEQYF
j_gene: TRBJ2-7
v_gene: TRBV28
abundance: -
d_gene: TRBD2

CDR3nt: TGTGCCAGCAGTCCCCCCGCGGGAGGGCACTACGAGCAGTACTTC
CDR3aa: CASSPPAGGHYEQYF
j_gene: TRBJ2-7
v_gene: TRBV28
abundance: -
d_gene: TRBD2

CDR3nt: TGTGCCAGCAGTACGAACCCCGGGACAGTCGAGCAGTACTTC
CDR3aa: CASSTNPGTVEQYF
j_gene: TRBJ2-7
v_gene: TRBV6-1
abundance: -
d_gene: TRBD1

CDR3nt: TGTGCCAGCAGCGTAGACTCGAACACTGAAGCTTTCTTT
CDR3aa: CASSVDSNTEAFF
j_gene: TRBJ1-1
v_gene: TRBV9
abundance: -
d_gene: -

CDR3nt: TGTGCCAGCAACAGACCGGACAGGGGGGGCTACACCTTC
CDR3aa: CASNRPDRGGYTF
j_gene: TRBJ1-2
v_gene: TRBV28
abundance: -
d_gene: TRBD1

CDR3nt: TGCGCCAGCAGCCCCAAGGACAGGGGGCCCAATGAGCAGTTCTTC
CDR3aa: CASSPKDRGPNEQFF
j_gene: TRBJ2-1
v_gene: TRBV4-1
abundance: once
d_gene: TRBD1

CDR3nt: TGTGCCAGCAGCTTAGCAGTGCAGGGCCCCGGGGAGCTGTTTTTT
CDR3aa: CASSLAVQGPGELFF
j_gene: TRBJ2-2
v_gene: TRBV7-6
abundance: -
d_gene: -

CDR3nt: TGTGCCAGCAGCCGGACAGGGGAGAACGAGCAGTACTTC
CDR3aa: CASSRTGENEQYF
j_gene: TRBJ2-7
v_gene: TRBV5-4
abundance: -
d_gene: TRBD1

CDR3nt: TGTGCCAGCCGAGGGGTTAGCGGGAGGGGACCCTACGAGCAGTACTTC
CDR3aa: CASRGVSGRGPYEQYF
j_gene: TRBJ2-7
v_gene: TRBV2
abundance: few
d_gene: TRBD2

CDR3nt: TGCGCCAGCAGCCAGAGTTTGGGGGCCGATCAGCCCCAGCATTTT
CDR3aa: CASSQSLGADQPQHF
j_gene: TRBJ1-5
v_gene: TRBV4-1
abundance: -
d_gene: -

CDR3nt: TGTGCCATCAGTGGCCAGGGTGAGCAGTTCTTC
CDR3aa: CAISGQGEQFF
j_gene: TRBJ2-1
v_gene: TRBV10-3
abundance: -
d_gene: -

CDR3nt: TGCAGCGTTGGTGGTACGGCGGGAGAGACCCAGTACTTC
CDR3aa: CSVGGTAGETQYF
j_gene: TRBJ2-5
v_gene: TRBV29-1
abundance: -
d_gene: -

CDR3nt: TGTGCCAGCAGCAGATCTAGCCCCCTCGAGCAGTACTTC
CDR3aa: CASSRSSPLEQYF
j_gene: TRBJ2-7
v_gene: TRBV11-2
abundance: -
d_gene: -

CDR3nt: TGTGCCAGCGGCATTCAAACAAATCAGCCCCAGCATTTT
CDR3aa: CASGIQTNQPQHF
j_gene: TRBJ1-5
v_gene: TRBV27
abundance: -
d_gene: -

CDR3nt: TGTGCCAGCAGCAAAGCGGGGGGCTCTCTCCAAGAGACCCAGTACTTC
CDR3aa: CASSKAGGSLQETQYF
j_gene: TRBJ2-5
v_gene: TRBV5-4
abundance: -
d_gene: TRBD2

CDR3nt: TGTGCCAGCACCTCCTCTTCGAACACCGGGGAGCTGTTTTTT
CDR3aa: CASTSSSNTGELFF
j_gene: TRBJ2-2
v_gene: TRBV28
abundance: -
d_gene: -

CDR3nt: TGTGCCTGGAGCACACAGTCAACTAATGAAAAACTGTTTTTT
CDR3aa: CAWSTQSTNEKLFF
j_gene: TRBJ1-4
v_gene: TRBV30
abundance: -
d_gene: -

CDR3nt: TGTGCCAGCAGCCCACGAGGACAGGGGTTCACCGGGGAGCTGTTTTTT
CDR3aa: CASSPRGQGFTGELFF
j_gene: TRBJ2-2
v_gene: TRBV13
abundance: few
d_gene: TRBD1

CDR3nt: TGCGCCAGCAGCCAAGGACTAGCGACGTCCTACGAGCAGTACTTC
CDR3aa: CASSQGLATSYEQYF
j_gene: TRBJ2-7
v_gene: TRBV4-1
abundance: -
d_gene: TRBD2

CDR3nt: TGCGCCAGCAGCTTGGATGGGGACAGGACGAACACCGGGGAGCTGTTTTTT
CDR3aa: CASSLDGDRTNTGELFF
j_gene: TRBJ2-2
v_gene: TRBV5-1
abundance: -
d_gene: TRBD1

CDR3nt: TGTGCCAGCATCAAGCCGGGACTAGCGGGAAAAAGCTCCTACGAGCAGTACTTC
CDR3aa: CASIKPGLAGKSSYEQYF
j_gene: TRBJ2-7
v_gene: TRBV5-8
abundance: -
d_gene: TRBD2

CDR3nt: TGTGCCATCAGTGAGCCCGACGGGACTAGCGGGAGGCTCTACGAGCAGTACTTC
CDR3aa: CAISEPDGTSGRLYEQYF
j_gene: TRBJ2-7
v_gene: TRBV10-3
abundance: -
d_gene: TRBD2

CDR3nt: TGTGCCAGCAGGGGGAGGAGGCAGTACTTC
CDR3aa: CASRGRRQYF
j_gene: TRBJ2-7
v_gene: TRBV2
abundance: -
d_gene: -

CDR3nt: TGTGCCAGCAGCTTAGGGACAGAAACCGGGGAGCTGTTTTTT
CDR3aa: CASSLGTETGELFF
j_gene: TRBJ2-2
v_gene: TRBV7-3
abundance: -
d_gene: TRBD1

CDR3nt: TGTGCCAGCAGCCGGACTAGCGGGAGTTACGAGCAGTACTTC
CDR3aa: CASSRTSGSYEQYF
j_gene: TRBJ2-7
v_gene: TRBV6-6
abundance: -
d_gene: TRBD2

CDR3nt: TGTGCCAGCAGCATCCACGGCGGAGCCTCCTACAATGAGCAGTTCTTC
CDR3aa: CASSIHGGASYNEQFF
j_gene: TRBJ2-1
v_gene: TRBV7-2
abundance: -
d_gene: -

CDR3nt: TGTGCCAGCAGTGGGACAGGTAACGAGCAGTACTTC
CDR3aa: CASSGTGNEQYF
j_gene: TRBJ2-7
v_gene: TRBV2
abundance: -
d_gene: TRBD1

CDR3nt: TGTGCCAGTAGTATCCCCGCGGGGACGGGAGGGTTGGCAGATACGCAGTATTTT
CDR3aa: CASSIPAGTGGLADTQYF
j_gene: TRBJ2-3
v_gene: TRBV19
abundance: -
d_gene: TRBD2

CDR3nt: TGTGCTAGTGGTTCCATCTACGAGCAGTACTTC
CDR3aa: CASGSIYEQYF
j_gene: TRBJ2-7
v_gene: TRBV12-5
abundance: -
d_gene: -

CDR3nt: TGTGCCAGCAGTTCCGGAGGTGGTTCTTACAATGAGCAGTTCTTC
CDR3aa: CASSSGGGSYNEQFF
j_gene: TRBJ2-1
v_gene: TRBV28
abundance: -
d_gene: -

CDR3nt: TGTGCCAGCAGTTATTCCAGGGGCACTGAAGCTTTCTTT
CDR3aa: CASSYSRGTEAFF
j_gene: TRBJ1-1
v_gene: TRBV27
abundance: once
d_gene: -

CDR3nt: TGTGCCAGCAGCGTAGGGGGACAAGCCACTGAAGCTTTCTTT
CDR3aa: CASSVGGQATEAFF
j_gene: TRBJ1-1
v_gene: TRBV9
abundance: -
d_gene: -

CDR3nt: TGTGCCAGCAGCTTAGGCGGCTCGTCGGGCTACGAGCAGTACTTC
CDR3aa: CASSLGGSSGYEQYF
j_gene: TRBJ2-7
v_gene: TRBV7-2
abundance: -
d_gene: -

CDR3nt: TGTGCCAGCAGCTTAGGGGGGACTGCCTCCTACGAGCAGTACTTC
CDR3aa: CASSLGGTASYEQYF
j_gene: TRBJ2-7
v_gene: TRBV11-3
abundance: -
d_gene: -